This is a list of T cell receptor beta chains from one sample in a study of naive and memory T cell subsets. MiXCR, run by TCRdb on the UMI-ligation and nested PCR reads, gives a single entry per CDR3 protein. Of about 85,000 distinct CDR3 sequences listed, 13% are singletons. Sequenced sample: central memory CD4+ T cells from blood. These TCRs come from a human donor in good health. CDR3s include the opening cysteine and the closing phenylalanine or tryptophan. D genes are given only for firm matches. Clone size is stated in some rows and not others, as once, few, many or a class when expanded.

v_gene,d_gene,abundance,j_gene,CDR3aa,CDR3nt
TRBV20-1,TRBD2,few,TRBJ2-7,CSAAMPSGKTYEQYF,TGCAGTGCTGCAATGCCTAGCGGAAAGACCTACGAGCAGTACTTC
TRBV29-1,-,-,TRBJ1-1,CSVRALMNTEAFF,TGCAGCGTGCGAGCCCTCATGAACACTGAAGCTTTCTTT
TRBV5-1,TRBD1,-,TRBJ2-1,CASKGTGFEQFF,TGCGCCAGCAAAGGGACAGGGTTTGAGCAGTTCTTC
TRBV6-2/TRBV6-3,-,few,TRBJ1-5,CASSSAGGNQPQHF,TGTGCCAGCAGTTCAGCCGGGGGAAATCAGCCCCAGCATTTT
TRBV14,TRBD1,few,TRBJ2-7,CASSRDRFEQYF,TGTGCCAGCAGCCGGGACAGGTTCGAGCAGTACTTC
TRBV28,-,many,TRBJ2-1,CASRIMQSYNEQFF,TGTGCTTCCAGGATTATGCAGTCCTACAATGAGCAGTTCTTC
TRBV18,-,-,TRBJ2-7,CASSPPTIYEQYF,TGTGCCAGCTCACCACCGACTATCTACGAGCAGTACTTC
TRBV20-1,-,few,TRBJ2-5,CSATRGETQYF,TGCAGTGCTACTCGGGGGGAGACCCAGTACTTC
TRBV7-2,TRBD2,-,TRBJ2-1,CASSLFGSGGREYNEQFF,TGTGCCAGCAGCTTATTCGGTTCGGGCGGGAGGGAGTACAATGAGCAGTTCTTC
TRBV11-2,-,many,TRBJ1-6,CASSSKTNSPLHF,TGTGCCAGCAGCTCCAAGACTAATTCACCCCTCCACTTT
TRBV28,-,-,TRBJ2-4,CASINRGALAKNIQYF,TGTGCCAGCATCAATAGGGGGGCCTTAGCCAAAAACATTCAGTACTTC
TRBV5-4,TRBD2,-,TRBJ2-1,CASSLARTSGRNEQFF,TGTGCCAGCAGCTTGGCTAGGACTAGCGGGAGGAATGAGCAGTTCTTC
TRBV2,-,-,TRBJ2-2,CASSVVGAATGELFF,TGTGCCAGCAGTGTGGTCGGCGCAGCCACCGGGGAGCTGTTTTTT
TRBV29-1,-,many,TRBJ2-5,CSVEGRDPGKTQYF,TGCAGCGTTGAAGGGCGAGACCCCGGGAAGACCCAGTACTTC
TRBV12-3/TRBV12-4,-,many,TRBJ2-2,CASGKNTGELFF,TGTGCCAGCGGGAAAAACACCGGGGAGCTGTTTTTT
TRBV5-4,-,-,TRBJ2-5,CASRPGGGIEETQYF,TGTGCCAGCAGGCCCGGAGGGGGGATAGAAGAGACCCAGTACTTC
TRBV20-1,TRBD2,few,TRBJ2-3,CSARDQRSGGLADTQYF,TGCAGTGCTAGAGATCAACGGTCGGGAGGCTTAGCAGATACGCAGTATTTT
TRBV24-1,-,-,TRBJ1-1,CATSGSSKNTEAFF,TGTGCCACCAGTGGCAGCAGTAAGAACACTGAAGCTTTCTTT
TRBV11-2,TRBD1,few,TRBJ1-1,CASSFTRTGAEAFF,TGTGCCAGCAGCTTCACACGGACAGGGGCTGAAGCTTTCTTT
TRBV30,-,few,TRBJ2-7,CAGTVSSYEQYF,TGTGCCGGGACCGTCTCCTCCTACGAGCAGTACTTC
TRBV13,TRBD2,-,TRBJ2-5,CASSHRRMREGRETQYF,TGTGCCAGCAGCCACCGGAGAATGCGGGAGGGCCGGGAGACCCAGTACTTC
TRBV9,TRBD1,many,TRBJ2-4,CASSPEGGWTNIQYF,TGTGCCAGCAGTCCAGAAGGGGGCTGGACAAACATTCAGTACTTC
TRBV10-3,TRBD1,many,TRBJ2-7,CAITLGQGALDEQYF,TGTGCCATCACCCTGGGACAGGGGGCTTTGGACGAGCAGTACTTC
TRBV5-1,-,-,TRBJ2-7,CASSLEPTNPYEQYF,TGCGCCAGCAGCTTGGAACCGACGAATCCCTACGAGCAGTACTTC
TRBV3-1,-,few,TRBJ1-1,CASRQGEGMNTEAFF,TGTGCCAGCAGGCAAGGCGAGGGAATGAACACTGAAGCTTTCTTT
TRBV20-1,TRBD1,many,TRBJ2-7,CSARRDRGLYEQYF,TGCAGTGCGCGGCGGGACAGGGGACTTTACGAGCAGTACTTC
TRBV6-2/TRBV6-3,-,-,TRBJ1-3,CASSYRGQDTIYF,TGTGCCAGCAGTTACCGGGGCCAGGACACCATATATTTT
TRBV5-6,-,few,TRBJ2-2,CASSLWPANTGELFF,TGTGCCAGCAGCTTATGGCCGGCGAACACCGGGGAGCTGTTTTTT
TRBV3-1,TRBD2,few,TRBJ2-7,CASSPPGGRFDEQYF,TGTGCCAGCAGCCCTCCGGGCGGGAGGTTCGACGAGCAGTACTTC
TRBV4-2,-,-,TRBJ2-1,CASSQQGGTGNEQFF,TGTGCCAGCAGCCAACAAGGGGGGACTGGAAATGAGCAGTTCTTC
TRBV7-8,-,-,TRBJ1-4,CAVGRHEKLFF,TGTGCCGTCGGCCGTCACGAAAAACTGTTTTTT
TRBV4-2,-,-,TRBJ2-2,CASSQFFRTGELFF,TGTGCCAGCAGCCAATTTTTTCGCACCGGGGAGCTGTTTTTT
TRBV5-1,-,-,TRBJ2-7,CASSSSSCYEQYF,TGCGCCAGCAGCTCCTCCTCATGCTACGAGCAGTACTTC
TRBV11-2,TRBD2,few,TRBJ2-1,CASSLSSGTSGRGSYNEQFF,TGTGCCAGCAGCTTATCCTCCGGGACTAGCGGGAGGGGTTCCTACAATGAGCAGTTCTTC
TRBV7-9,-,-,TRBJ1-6,CASSLRTDHSPLHF,TGTGCCAGCAGCTTAAGGACAGACCATTCACCCCTCCACTTT
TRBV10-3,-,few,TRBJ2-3,CAISESNQGVNTQYF,TGTGCCATCAGTGAGTCGAATCAAGGGGTGAATACGCAGTATTTT
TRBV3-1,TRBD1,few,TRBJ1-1,CASSQRTGRFNTEAFF,TGTGCCAGCAGCCAAAGGACAGGTCGCTTCAACACTGAAGCTTTCTTT
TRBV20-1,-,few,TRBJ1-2,CSAARGAEGYTF,TGCAGTGCCGCGCGGGGGGCGGAAGGCTACACCTTC
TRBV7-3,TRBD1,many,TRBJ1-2,CASSLRDRDGYTF,TGTGCCAGCAGCTTAAGGGACAGGGACGGCTACACCTTC
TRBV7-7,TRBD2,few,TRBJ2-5,CASSPGGLGGQETQYF,TGTGCCAGCAGCCCGGGGGGGTTGGGGGGACAAGAGACCCAGTACTTC
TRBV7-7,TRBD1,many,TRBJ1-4,CASASGTGGGNEKLFF,TGTGCCTCCGCCTCCGGGACAGGGGGCGGGAATGAAAAACTGTTTTTT
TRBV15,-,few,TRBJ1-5,CATSREESWEPQHF,TGTGCCACCAGCAGAGAGGAGTCGTGGGAGCCCCAGCATTTT
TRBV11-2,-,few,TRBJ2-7,CASSLVASPAIYEQYF,TGTGCCAGCAGCTTAGTCGCCAGCCCAGCCATCTACGAGCAGTACTTC
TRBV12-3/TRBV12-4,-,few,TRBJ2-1,CASRSLQGRGYNEQFF,TGTGCCAGCAGATCATTACAAGGGCGAGGGTACAATGAGCAGTTCTTC
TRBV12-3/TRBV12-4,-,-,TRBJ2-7,CASSLALAGSSYEQYF,TGTGCCAGCAGTTTAGCGCTGGCAGGGAGTTCCTACGAGCAGTACTTC
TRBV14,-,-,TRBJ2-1,CASSRKLESSYNEQFF,TGTGCCAGCAGCCGGAAGTTAGAAAGCTCCTACAATGAGCAGTTCTTC
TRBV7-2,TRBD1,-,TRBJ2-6,CASSIGDRGRNSGANVLTF,TGTGCCAGCAGCATAGGAGACAGGGGGCGAAACTCTGGGGCCAACGTCCTGACTTTC
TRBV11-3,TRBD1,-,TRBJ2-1,CASSLEQGANEQFF,TGTGCCAGCAGCCTCGAACAGGGGGCGAATGAGCAGTTCTTC
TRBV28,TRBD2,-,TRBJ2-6,CASSPVLASGRYSGANVLTF,TGTGCCAGCAGTCCGGTCTTGGCTAGCGGGAGGTACTCTGGGGCCAACGTCCTGACTTTC
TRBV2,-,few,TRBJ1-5,CASSEAGYSNQPQHF,TGTGCCAGCAGTGAAGCCGGATATAGCAATCAGCCCCAGCATTTT